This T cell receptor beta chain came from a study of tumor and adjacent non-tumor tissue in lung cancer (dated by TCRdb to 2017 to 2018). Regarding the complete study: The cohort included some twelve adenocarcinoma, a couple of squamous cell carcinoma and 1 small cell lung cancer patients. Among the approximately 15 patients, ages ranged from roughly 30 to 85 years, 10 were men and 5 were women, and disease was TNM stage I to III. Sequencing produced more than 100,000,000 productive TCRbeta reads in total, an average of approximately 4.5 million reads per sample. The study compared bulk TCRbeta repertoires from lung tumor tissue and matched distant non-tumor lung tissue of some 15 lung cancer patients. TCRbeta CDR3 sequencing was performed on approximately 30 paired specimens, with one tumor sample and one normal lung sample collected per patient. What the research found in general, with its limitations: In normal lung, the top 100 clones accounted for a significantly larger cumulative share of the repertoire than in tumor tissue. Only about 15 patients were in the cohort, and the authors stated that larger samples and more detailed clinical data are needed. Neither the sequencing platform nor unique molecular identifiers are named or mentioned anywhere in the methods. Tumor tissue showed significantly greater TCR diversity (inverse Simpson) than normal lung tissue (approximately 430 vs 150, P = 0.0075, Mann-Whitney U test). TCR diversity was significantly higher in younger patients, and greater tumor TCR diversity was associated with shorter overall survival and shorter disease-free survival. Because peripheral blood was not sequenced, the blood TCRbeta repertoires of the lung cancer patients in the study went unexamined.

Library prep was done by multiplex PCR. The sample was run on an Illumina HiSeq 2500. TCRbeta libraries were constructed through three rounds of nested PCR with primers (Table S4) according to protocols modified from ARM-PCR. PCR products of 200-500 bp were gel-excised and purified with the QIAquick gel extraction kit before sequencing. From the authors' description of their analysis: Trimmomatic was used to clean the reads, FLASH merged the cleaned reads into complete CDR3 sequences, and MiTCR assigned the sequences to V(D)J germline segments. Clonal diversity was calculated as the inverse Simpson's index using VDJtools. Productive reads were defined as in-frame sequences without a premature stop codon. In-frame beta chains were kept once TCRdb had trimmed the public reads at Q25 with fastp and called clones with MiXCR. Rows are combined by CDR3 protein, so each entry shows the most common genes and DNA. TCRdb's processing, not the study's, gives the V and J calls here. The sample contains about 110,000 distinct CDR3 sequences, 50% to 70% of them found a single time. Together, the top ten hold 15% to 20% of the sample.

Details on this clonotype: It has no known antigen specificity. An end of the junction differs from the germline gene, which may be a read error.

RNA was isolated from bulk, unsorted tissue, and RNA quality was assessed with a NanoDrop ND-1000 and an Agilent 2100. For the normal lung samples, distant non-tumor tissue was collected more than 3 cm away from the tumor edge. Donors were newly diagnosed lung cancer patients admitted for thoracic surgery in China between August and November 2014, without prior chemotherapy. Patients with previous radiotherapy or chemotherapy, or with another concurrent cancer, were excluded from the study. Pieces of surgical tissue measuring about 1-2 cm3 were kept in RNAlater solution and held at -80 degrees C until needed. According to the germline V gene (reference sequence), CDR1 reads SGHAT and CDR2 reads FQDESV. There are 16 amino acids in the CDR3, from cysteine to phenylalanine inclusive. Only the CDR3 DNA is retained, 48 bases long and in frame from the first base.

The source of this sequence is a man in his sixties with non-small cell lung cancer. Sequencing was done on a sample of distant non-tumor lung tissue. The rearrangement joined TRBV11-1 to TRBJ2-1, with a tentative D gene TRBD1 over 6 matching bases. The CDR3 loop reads CASSLVGFRGAGERFF. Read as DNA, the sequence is TGTGCTAGCAGCTTAGTTGGGTTCAGGGGTGCGGGTGAGCGATTCTTC.